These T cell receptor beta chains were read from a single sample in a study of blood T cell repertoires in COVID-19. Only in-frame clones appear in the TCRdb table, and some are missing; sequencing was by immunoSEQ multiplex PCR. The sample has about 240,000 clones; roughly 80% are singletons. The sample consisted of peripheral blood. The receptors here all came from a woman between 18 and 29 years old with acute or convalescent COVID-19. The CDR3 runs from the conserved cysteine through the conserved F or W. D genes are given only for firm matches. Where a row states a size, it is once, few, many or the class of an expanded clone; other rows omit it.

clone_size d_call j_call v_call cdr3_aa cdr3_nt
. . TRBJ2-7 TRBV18 CASSPNTGIYEQYF TGTGCCAGCTCACCAAACACCGGGATCTACGAGCAGTACTTC
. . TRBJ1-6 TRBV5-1 CASGRDTTNSPLHF TGCGCCAGCGGCCGGGACACCACTAATTCACCCCTCCACTTT
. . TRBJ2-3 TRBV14 CASSLLDGSGDTQYF TGTGCCAGCAGCCTTCTGGACGGGAGCGGGGATACGCAGTATTTT
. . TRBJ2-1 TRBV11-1 CASRQNSYEQFF TGTGCCAGCAGGCAAAATAGCTATGAGCAGTTCTTC
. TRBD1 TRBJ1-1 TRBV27 CASSYGTGVTEAFF TGTGCCAGCAGTTACGGGACAGGGGTGACTGAAGCTTTCTTT
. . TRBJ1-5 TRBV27 CASSLAGGGNQPQHF TGTGCCAGCAGTTTAGCGGGTGGGGGCAATCAGCCCCAGCATTTT
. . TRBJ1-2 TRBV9 CASSPDLSNYGYTF TGTGCCAGCAGCCCCGATCTATCTAACTATGGCTACACCTTC
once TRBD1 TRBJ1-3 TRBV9 CASSSQGQGGNTIYF TGTGCCAGCAGCTCCCAGGGACAGGGTGGGAACACCATATATTTT
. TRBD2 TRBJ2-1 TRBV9 CASNRLADYNEQFF TGTGCCAGCAACAGACTAGCAGATTACAATGAGCAGTTCTTC
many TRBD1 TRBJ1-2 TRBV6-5 CASRPGQGSIYGYTF TGTGCCAGCAGACCGGGACAGGGGAGCATCTATGGCTACACCTTC
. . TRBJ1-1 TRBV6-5 CASTLGRYAFF TGTGCCAGCACCCTAGGGAGGTACGCTTTCTTT
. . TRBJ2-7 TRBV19 CASSIVQGSSYEQYF TGTGCCAGTAGTATCGTCCAGGGAAGCTCCTACGAGCAGTACTTC
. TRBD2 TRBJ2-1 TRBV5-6 CASSLVERELSYNEQFF TGTGCCAGCAGCTTGGTGGAGCGGGAGCTCTCCTACAATGAGCAGTTCTTC
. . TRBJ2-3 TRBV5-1 CASSLDLPFDTQYF TGCGCCAGCAGCTTGGACTTGCCGTTTGATACGCAGTATTTT
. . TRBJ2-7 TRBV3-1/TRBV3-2 CASKERAHSYEQYF TGTGCCAGCAAGGAGCGGGCACACTCCTACGAGCAGTACTTC
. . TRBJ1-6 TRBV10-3 CAISEGVDVESPLHF TGTGCCATCAGTGAAGGGGTCGACGTAGAATCACCCCTCCACTTT
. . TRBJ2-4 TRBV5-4 CASSFDTSIQYF TGTGCCAGCAGCTTTGACACTTCCATTCAGTACTTC
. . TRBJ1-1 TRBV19 CASSIAYNTEAFF TGTGCCAGTAGTATAGCTTATAACACTGAAGCTTTCTTT
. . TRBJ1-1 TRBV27 CASSLRGTLGAFF TGTGCCAGCAGTTTAAGGGGGACCCTAGGAGCTTTCTTT
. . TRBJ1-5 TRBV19 CASTQTGDWPQHF TGTGCCAGTACCCAGACCGGGGACTGGCCCCAGCATTTT
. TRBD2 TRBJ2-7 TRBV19 CASSPGLAVSYEQYF TGTGCCAGTAGTCCGGGACTAGCGGTCTCCTACGAGCAGTACTTC
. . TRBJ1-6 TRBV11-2 CASSLGIMEVGGPLHF TGTGCCAGCAGCTTAGGCATCATGGAGGTTGGAGGACCCCTCCACTTT
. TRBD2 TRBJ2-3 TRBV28 CASSPGLAPGPVDTQYF TGTGCCAGCAGCCCGGGACTAGCTCCGGGACCTGTCGATACGCAGTATTTT
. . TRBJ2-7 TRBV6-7 CASSYSRSSASYEQYF TGTGCCAGCAGTTACTCGCGGTCCAGCGCTAGCTACGAGCAGTACTTC
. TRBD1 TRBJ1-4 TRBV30 CAWSVGQGREKLFF TGTGCCTGGAGTGTCGGACAGGGACGCGAAAAACTGTTTTTT
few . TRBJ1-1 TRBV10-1 CASSASGMNTEAFF TGCGCCAGCAGTGCCTCAGGAATGAACACTGAAGCTTTCTTT
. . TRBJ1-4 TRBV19 CASSIGPTASRANEKLFF TGTGCCAGTAGTATAGGACCAACCGCATCCAGGGCTAATGAAAAACTGTTTTTT
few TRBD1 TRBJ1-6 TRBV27 CASSLYGQGNSPLHF TGTGCCAGCAGTTTATACGGACAGGGGAATTCACCCCTCCACTTT
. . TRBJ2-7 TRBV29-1 CSVGASGQTVYEQYF TGCAGCGTTGGGGCCTCAGGGCAAACGGTCTACGAGCAGTACTTC
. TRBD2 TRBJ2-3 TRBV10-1 CASSGVAGESTDTQYF TGCGCCAGCAGCGGTGTAGCGGGAGAAAGTACAGATACGCAGTATTTT
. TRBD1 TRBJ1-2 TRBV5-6 CASRRQGDGYTF TGTGCCTCCCGGAGACAGGGCGATGGCTACACCTTC
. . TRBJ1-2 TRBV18 CASSPPERVGGYTF TGTGCCAGCTCACCACCGGAACGGGTCGGGGGCTACACCTTC
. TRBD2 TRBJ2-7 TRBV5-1 CASTRTSGREQYF TGCGCCAGCACCCGGACTAGCGGGAGGGAGCAGTACTTC
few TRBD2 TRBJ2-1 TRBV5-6 CASSLRGEGRNNEQFF TGTGCCAGCAGCTTGCGGGGGGAAGGGCGAAACAATGAGCAGTTCTTC
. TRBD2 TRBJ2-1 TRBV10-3 CAISEGRTSGSDEQFF TGTGCCATCAGTGAGGGGCGGACTAGCGGGAGTGATGAGCAGTTCTTC
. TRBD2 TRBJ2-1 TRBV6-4 CASSVLAGLAAFDEQFF TGTGCCAGCAGTGTTCTGGCGGGACTAGCGGCGTTCGATGAGCAGTTCTTC
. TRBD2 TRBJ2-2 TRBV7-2 CASSSPGTSGIYTGELFF TGTGCCAGCAGCTCCCCCGGGACTAGCGGGATTTACACCGGGGAGCTGTTTTTT
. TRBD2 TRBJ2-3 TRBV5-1 CASSTDQTSGSTDTQYF TGCGCCAGCAGCACCGACCAGACTAGCGGGTCCACAGATACGCAGTATTTT
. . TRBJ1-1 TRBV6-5 CASSYGEFLNTEAFF TGTGCCAGCAGTTACGGGGAGTTCTTGAACACTGAAGCTTTCTTT
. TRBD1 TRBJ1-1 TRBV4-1 CASSQETLRQGYEAFF TGCGCCAGCAGCCAAGAAACCCTAAGACAGGGCTACGAAGCTTTCTTT
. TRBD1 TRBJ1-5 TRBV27 CASSLKGAGIRDQPQHF TGTGCCAGCAGTTTAAAGGGGGCCGGTATAAGGGATCAGCCCCAGCATTTT
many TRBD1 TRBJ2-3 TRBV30 CAGDRDNPGDTQYF TGTGCCGGGGACAGGGACAACCCTGGGGATACGCAGTATTTT
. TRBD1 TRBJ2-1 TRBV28 CASSSSWTGAYNEQFF TGTGCCAGCAGTTCATCCTGGACAGGGGCCTACAATGAGCAGTTCTTC
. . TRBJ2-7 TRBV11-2 CASSLEGGEQYF TGTGCCAGCAGCCTAGAGGGGGGCGAGCAGTACTTC
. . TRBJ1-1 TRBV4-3 CASSQDREFGRPYTEAFF TGCGCCAGCAGCCAAGATCGGGAATTTGGCCGGCCTTACACTGAAGCTTTCTTT
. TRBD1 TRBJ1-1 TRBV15 CATSRELLQGQRYLNTEAFF TGTGCCACCAGCAGAGAATTATTGCAGGGACAGCGGTACTTGAACACTGAAGCTTTCTTT
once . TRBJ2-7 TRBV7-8 CASSLGGGSEQYF TGTGCCAGCAGCCTAGGGGGAGGGTCCGAACAGTACTTC
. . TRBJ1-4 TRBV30 CAWSWLVGEKLFF TGTGCCTGGAGTTGGCTAGTTGGCGAAAAACTGTTTTTT
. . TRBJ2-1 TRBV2 CASSELGGVTYNEQFF TGTGCCAGCAGTGAATTAGGGGGAGTGACCTACAATGAGCAGTTCTTC
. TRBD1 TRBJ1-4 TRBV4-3 CASSQDRGQGPGKLFF TGCGCCAGCAGCCAAGATCGGGGACAGGGGCCTGGAAAACTGTTTTTT
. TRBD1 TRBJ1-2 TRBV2 CASSETRQGYGYTF TGTGCCAGCAGTGAAACCCGACAGGGATATGGCTACACCTTC